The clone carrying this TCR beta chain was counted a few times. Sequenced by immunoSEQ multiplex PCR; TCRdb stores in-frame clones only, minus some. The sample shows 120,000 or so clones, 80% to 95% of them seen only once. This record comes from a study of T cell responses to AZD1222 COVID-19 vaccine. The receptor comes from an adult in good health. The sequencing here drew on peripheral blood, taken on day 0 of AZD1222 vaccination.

The CDR3 DNA sequence: TGCAGTGCTAGTTCTACGTTCCTAGAGACCCAGTACTTC. As protein: CSASSTFLETQYF. The V and J genes are TRBV20-1 and TRBJ2-5, with no clear D. The length of the CDR3 is 13 residues. Looked up from germline, CDR1 is DFQATT and CDR2 is SNEGSKA (reference sequence). V lost 3 bases and J 4 bases, leaving 12 bases between the germline ends.